This T cell receptor beta chain was captured in a study of post-analysis software for immune sequencing data. As for the study in general: Patients had relapsing-remitting, secondary progressive or progressive-relapsing multiple sclerosis; some lacked subtype.

As regards this clonotype: The antigen is unknown.

The library was made from cDNA and included unique molecular identifiers. Each CDR3 protein is one row after TCRdb ran MiXCR on the PCR reads. This sample has 700,000 to 900,000 distinct CDR3 sequences, with 35% to 55% found just once. V lost 5 bases and J lost 3; bases outside the gene matches: 7. The CDR3 contains 14 residues. Whole-study findings and limits: By F measure, samples from a shared preparation batch strongly co-clustered. Elevated frequency relative to controls characterized several TRBV segments in patients, TRBV5-6, TRBV5-1 and TRBV20-1 among them.

The rearrangement uses TRBV12-3 or TRBV12-4 and TRBJ2-7; 7 bases are a match to TRBD1. The sequence was collected from a girl aged 5-17 years with multiple sclerosis. The material sequenced was blood. The CDR3 nucleotides are TGTGCCAGCAGTCAGGGACAGATATTCTACGAGCAGTACTTC. It is translated as CASSQGQIFYEQYF.